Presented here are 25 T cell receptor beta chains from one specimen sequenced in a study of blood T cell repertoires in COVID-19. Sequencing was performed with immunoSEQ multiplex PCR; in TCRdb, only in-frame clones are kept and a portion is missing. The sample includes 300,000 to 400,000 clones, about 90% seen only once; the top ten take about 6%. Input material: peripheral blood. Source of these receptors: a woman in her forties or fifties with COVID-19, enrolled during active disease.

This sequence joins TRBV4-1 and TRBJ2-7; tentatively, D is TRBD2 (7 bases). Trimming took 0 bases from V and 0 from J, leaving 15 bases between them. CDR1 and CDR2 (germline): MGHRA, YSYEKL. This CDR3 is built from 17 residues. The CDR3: CASSQEGVGGPSYEQYF. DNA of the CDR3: TGCGCCAGCAGCCAAGAGGGTGTCGGGGGGCCCTCCTACGAGCAGTACTTC.

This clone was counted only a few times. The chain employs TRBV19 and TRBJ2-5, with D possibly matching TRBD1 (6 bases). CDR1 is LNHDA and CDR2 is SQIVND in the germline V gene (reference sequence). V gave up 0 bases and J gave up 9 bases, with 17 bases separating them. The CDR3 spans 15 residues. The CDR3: CASSIDRGSRGPQYF. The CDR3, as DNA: TGTGCCAGTAGTATAGATAGGGGCTCCAGGGGTCCCCAGTACTTC.

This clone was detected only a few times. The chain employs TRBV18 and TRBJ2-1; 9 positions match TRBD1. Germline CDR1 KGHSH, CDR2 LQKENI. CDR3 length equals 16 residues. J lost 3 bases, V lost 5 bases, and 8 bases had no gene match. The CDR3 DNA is TGTGCCAGCTCATCTCGGCCGGGACAGGGCTACAATGAGCAGTTCTTC. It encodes CASSSRPGQGYNEQFF. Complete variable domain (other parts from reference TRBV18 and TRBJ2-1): NAGVMQNPRHLVRRRGQEARLRCSPMKGHSHVYWYRQLPEEGLKFMVYLQKENIIDESGMPKERFSAEFPKEGPSILRIQQVVRGDSAAYFCASSSRPGQGYNEQFFGPGTRLTVL.

This CDR3 is CASSESAGGNYGYTF. CDR3 bases: TGTGCCAGCAGTGAGTCGGCGGGAGGGAACTATGGCTACACCTTC. The gene calls are TRBV6-1 and TRBJ1-2, with no clear D. The V and J ends lost 3 bases and 2 bases respectively, with 13 bases between them. The germline gives CDR1 MNHNS, CDR2 SASEGT. This CDR3 is 15 amino acids long.

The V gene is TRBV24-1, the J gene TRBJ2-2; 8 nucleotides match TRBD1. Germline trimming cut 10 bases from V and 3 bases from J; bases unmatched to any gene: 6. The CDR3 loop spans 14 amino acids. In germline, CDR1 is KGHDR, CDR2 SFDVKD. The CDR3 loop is CATSRTGHTGELFF. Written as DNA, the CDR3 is TGTGCCACGAGCCGGACAGGGCACACCGGGGAGCTGTTTTTT.

CDR3 loop: CASSYRQGGNSPLHF. CDR3 bases: TGTGCCAGCAGCTATAGACAGGGTGGCAATTCACCCCTCCACTTT. The chain has TRBV7-2 and TRBJ1-6, with 7 nucleotides matching TRBD1. With V trimmed by 4 bases and J by 7 bases, 7 bases remained unmatched. The germline CDR1 and CDR2 sequences are SGHTA and FQGNSA. The CDR3 contains 15 residues. The full variable domain, its missing parts supplied by reference TRBV7-2 and TRBJ1-6, is GAGVSQSPSNKVTEKGKDVELRCDPISGHTALYWYRQSLGQGLEFLIYFQGNSAPDKSGLPSDRFSAERTGGSVSTLTIQRTQQEDSAVYLCASSYRQGGNSPLHFGNGTRLTVT.

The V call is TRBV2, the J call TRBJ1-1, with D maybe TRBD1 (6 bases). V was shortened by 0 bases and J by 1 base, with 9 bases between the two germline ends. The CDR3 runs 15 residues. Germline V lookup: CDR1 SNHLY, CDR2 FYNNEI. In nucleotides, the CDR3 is TGTGCCAGCAGTGAAGCGCAAGGGGGGAACACTGAAGCTTTCTTT. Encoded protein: CASSEAQGGNTEAFF.

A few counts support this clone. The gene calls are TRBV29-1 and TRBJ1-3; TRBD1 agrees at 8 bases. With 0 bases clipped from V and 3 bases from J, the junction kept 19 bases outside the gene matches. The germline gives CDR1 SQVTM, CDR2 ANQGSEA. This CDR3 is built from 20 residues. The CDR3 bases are TGCAGCGTTGAAGATTTTGTCCAGGGGGCAGATGGTCCCTTTGGAAACACCATATATTTT. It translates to CSVEDFVQGADGPFGNTIYF.

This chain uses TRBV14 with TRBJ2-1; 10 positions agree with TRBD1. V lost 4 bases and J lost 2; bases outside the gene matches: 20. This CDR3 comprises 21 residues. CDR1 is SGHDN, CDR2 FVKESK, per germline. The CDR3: CASSPLTGGIGYSETYNEQFF. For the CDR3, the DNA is TGTGCCAGCAGCCCTTTGACAGGGGGCATTGGCTACTCGGAGACCTACAATGAGCAGTTCTTC.

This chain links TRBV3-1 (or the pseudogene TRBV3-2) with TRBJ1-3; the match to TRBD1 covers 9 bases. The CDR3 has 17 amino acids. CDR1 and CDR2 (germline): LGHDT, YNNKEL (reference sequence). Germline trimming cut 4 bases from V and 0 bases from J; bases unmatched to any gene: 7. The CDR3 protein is CASSRVTGGNSGNTIYF. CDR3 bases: TGTGCCAGCAGCCGGGTGACAGGGGGAAACTCTGGAAACACCATATATTTT.

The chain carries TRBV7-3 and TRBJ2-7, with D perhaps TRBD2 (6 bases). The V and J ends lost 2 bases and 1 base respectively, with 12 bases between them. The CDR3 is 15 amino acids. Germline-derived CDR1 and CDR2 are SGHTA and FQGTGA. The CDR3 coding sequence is TGTGCCAGCAGCTTAGCGGGACCCTCTTCCTACGAGCAGTACTTC. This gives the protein CASSLAGPSSYEQYF.

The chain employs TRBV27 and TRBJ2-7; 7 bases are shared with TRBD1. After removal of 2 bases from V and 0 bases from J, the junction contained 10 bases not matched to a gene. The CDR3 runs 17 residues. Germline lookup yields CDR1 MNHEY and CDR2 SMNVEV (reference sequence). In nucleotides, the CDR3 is TGTGCCAGCAGTTTAGGCCACGGGACAGCAAGCTCCTACGAGCAGTACTTC. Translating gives CASSLGHGTASSYEQYF.

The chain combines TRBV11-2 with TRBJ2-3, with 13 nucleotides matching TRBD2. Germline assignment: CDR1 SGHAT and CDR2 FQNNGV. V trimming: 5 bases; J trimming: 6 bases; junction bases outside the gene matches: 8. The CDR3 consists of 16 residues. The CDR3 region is CASSLRLAGGRDTQYF. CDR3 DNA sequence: TGTGCCAGCAGCCTCAGACTAGCGGGAGGAAGGGATACGCAGTATTTT. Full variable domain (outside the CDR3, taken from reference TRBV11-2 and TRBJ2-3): EAGVAQSPRYKIIEKRQSVAFWCNPISGHATLYWYQQILGQGPKLLIQFQNNGVVDDSQLPKDRFSAERLKGVDSTLKIQPAKLEDSAVYLCASSLRLAGGRDTQYFGPGTRLTVL.

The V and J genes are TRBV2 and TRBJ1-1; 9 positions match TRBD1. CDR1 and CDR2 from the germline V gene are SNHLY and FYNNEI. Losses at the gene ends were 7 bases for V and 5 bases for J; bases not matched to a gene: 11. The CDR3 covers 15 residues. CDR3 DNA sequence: TGTGCCAGCATTAGAGCGGGACAGGGAGAAACTGAAGCTTTCTTT. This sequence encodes CASIRAGQGETEAFF.

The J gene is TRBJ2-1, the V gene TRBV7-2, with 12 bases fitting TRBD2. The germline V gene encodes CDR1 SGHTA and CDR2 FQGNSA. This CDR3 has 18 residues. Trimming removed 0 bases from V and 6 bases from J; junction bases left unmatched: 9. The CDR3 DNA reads TGTGCCAGCAGCTTAGCGAGGCTAGCGGGAGGGTTTCTCAATGAGCAGTTCTTC. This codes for CASSLARLAGGFLNEQFF.

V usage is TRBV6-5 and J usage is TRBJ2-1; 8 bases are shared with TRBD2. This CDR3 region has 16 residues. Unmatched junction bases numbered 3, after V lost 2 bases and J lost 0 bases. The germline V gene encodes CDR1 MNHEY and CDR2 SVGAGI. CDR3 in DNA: TGTGCCAGCAGTTACCGGACTAGCCCCTCCTACAATGAGCAGTTCTTC. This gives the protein CASSYRTSPSYNEQFF.

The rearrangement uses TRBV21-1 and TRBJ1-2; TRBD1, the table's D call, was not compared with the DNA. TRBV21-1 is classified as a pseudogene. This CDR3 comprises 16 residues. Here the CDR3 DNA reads TGTGCCAGCAGCAACTCCCGGGACAGGGGGCTCTATGGCTACACCTTC. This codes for CASSNSRDRGLYGYTF.

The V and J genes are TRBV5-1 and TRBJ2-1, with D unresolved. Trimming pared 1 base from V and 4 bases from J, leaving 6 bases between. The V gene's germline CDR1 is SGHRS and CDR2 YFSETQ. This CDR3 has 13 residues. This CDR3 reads CASSLSEYNEQFF. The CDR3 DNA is TGCGCCAGCAGCTTGTCAGAATACAATGAGCAGTTCTTC.

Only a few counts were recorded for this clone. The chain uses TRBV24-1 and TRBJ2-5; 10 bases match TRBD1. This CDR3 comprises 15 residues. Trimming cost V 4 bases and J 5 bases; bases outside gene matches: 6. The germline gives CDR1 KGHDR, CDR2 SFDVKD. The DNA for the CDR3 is TGTGCCACCAGTGACGCCGGGACAGGGGATGAGACCCAGTACTTC. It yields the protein CATSDAGTGDETQYF.

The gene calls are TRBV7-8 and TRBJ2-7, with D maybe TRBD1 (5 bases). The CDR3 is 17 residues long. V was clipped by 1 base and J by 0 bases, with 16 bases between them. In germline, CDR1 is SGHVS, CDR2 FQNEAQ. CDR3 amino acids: CASSLGRGGSTSYEQYF. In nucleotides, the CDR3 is TGTGCCAGCAGCTTAGGTAGGGGTGGGTCCACCTCCTACGAGCAGTACTTC.

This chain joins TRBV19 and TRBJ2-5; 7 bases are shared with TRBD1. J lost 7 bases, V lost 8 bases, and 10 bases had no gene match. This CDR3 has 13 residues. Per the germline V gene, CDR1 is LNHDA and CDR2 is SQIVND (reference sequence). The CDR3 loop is CASSDRARGTQYF. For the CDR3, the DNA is TGTGCCAGTTCTGACAGGGCAAGGGGGACCCAGTACTTC. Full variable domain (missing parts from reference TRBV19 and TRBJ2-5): DGGITQSPKYLFRKEGQNVTLSCEQNLNHDAMYWYRQDPGQGLRLIYYSQIVNDFQKGDIAEGYSVSREKKESFPLTVTSAQKNPTAFYLCASSDRARGTQYFGPGTRLLVL.

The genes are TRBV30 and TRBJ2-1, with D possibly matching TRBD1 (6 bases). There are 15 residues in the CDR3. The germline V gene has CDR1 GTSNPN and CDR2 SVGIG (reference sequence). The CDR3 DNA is TGTGCTATATCGAGGGGGACGCGGCCCTACGGTGAGCAGTTCTTC. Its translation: CAISRGTRPYGEQFF.

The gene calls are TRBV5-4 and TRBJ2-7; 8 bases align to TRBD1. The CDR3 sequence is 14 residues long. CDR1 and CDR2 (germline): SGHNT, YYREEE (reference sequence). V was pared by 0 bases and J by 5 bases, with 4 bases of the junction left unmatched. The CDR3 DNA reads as TGTGCCAGCAGCTTGGACAGGGGGAACAACGAGCAGTACTTC. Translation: CASSLDRGNNEQYF. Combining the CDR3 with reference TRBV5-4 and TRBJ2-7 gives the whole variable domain ETGVTQSPTHLIKTRGQQVTLRCSSQSGHNTVSWYQQALGQGPQFIFQYYREEENGRGNFPPRFSGLQFPNYSSELNVNALELDDSALYLCASSLDRGNNEQYFGPGTRLTVT.

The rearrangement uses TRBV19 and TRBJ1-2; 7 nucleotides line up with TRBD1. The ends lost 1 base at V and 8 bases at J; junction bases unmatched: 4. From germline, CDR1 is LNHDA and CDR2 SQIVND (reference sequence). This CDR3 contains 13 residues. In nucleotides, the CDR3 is TGTGCCAGTAGTATAGGACAGGGTCGCGGCTACACCTTC. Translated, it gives CASSIGQGRGYTF.

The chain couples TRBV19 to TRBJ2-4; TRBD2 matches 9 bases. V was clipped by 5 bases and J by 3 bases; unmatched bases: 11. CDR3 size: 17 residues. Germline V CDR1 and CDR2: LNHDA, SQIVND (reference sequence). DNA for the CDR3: TGTGCCAGTAGTTCAATCGGAGCGGGAGGCGACAAAAACATTCAGTACTTC. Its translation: CASSSIGAGGDKNIQYF.